These 14 T cell receptor beta chains share one sample of origin, sequenced in a study of vaccination and CD4 T cells after COVID-19. Sequence data for DNA of cultured CD4+ T cells were generated by the Oncomine TCR Beta short-read assay. TCRdb independently ran MiXCR on the PCR reads; one entry per CDR3 protein. The sample holds 15,000 to 16,000 distinct CDR3 sequences, over 50% seen once. These receptors' targets are unknown. Specified treatment: 10-day PBMC culture with coronavirus spike peptide pools or control peptides (ViraFEST assay). Sequencing was carried out using CD4+ T cells from blood, cultured in vitro. These receptors were collected from a human donor who had recovered from COVID-19.

V usage is TRBV12-3 or TRBV12-4 and J usage is TRBJ1-3; D is uncertain. Trimming removed 6 bases at V and 0 bases at J, with 9 bases between. The CDR3 length is 14 residues. CDR3 sequence: CASRHGSSGNTIYF. CDR3 nucleotide sequence: TGTGCCAGCAGGCACGGGTCCTCTGGAAACACCATATATTTT.

The chain links TRBV7-3 to TRBJ1-4; 9 bases match TRBD1. The V gene's germline CDR1 is SGHTA and CDR2 FQGTGA. V gave up 6 bases and J gave up 8 bases; unmatched junction bases: 10. This CDR3 has 15 amino acids. In DNA form, the CDR3 reads TGTGCCAGCAGTGTTACCGGGACAGGGCGCGAAAAACTGTTTTTT. Translated: CASSVTGTGREKLFF.

This clonotype is labeled as medium-sized (0.01 to 0.1%). The chain is built from TRBV30 and TRBJ2-6, with TRBD2 matching over 8 bases. The CDR3 consists of 14 residues. V lost 3 bases to trimming and J lost 7 bases; unmatched junction nucleotides: 5. Germline CDR1 GTSNPN, CDR2 SVGIG (reference sequence). The CDR3 nucleotides read TGTGCCTGGAGGGGTGCGGGAGGCGCCAACGTCCTGACTTTC. Amino acid sequence: CAWRGAGGANVLTF.

The rearrangement joins TRBV9 to TRBJ1-1; maybe TRBD1 (5 bases). CDR1 and CDR2 (germline): SGDLS, YYNGEE. Trimming pared 0 bases from V and 3 bases from J, leaving 12 bases between. The CDR3 runs 15 residues. The CDR3 DNA reads TGTGCCAGCAGCGTAGGTGGGGCCGGGGACACTGAAGCTTTCTTT. Encoded protein: CASSVGGAGDTEAFF.

The rearrangement uses TRBV7-8 and TRBJ2-3; 11 nucleotides align to TRBD2. Unmatched junction bases numbered 15, after V lost 5 bases and J lost 8 bases. Germline V gene sequence: CDR1 SGHVS, CDR2 FQNEAQ. The CDR3 consists of 17 residues. CDR3 nucleotide sequence: TGTGCCAGCAGCCCCTCTCCGGGACTAGCGGTGGACCCTACGCAGTATTTT. Protein: CASSPSPGLAVDPTQYF. Looking up the rest from reference TRBV7-8 and TRBJ2-3 gives the full variable domain: GAGVSQSPRYKVAKRGQDVALRCDPISGHVSLFWYQQALGQGPEFLTYFQNEAQLDKSGLPSDRFFAERPEGSVSTLKIQRTQQEDSAVYLCASSPSPGLAVDPTQYFGPGTRLTVL.

This clonotype was seen a handful of times. The genes are TRBV20-1 and TRBJ1-2; no reliable D call. Germline loops: CDR1 DFQATT, CDR2 SNEGSKA (reference sequence). CDR3 size: 13 residues. V was clipped by 6 bases and J by 2 bases, with 13 bases between them. This chain's CDR3 is CSASRGGNYGYTF. CDR3 nucleotides: TGCAGTGCCTCGAGAGGAGGGAACTATGGCTACACCTTC.

This clonotype was recorded a few times. The chain links TRBV7-9 to TRBJ1-1; no clear D gene. Trimming shortened V by 1 base and J by 2 bases, and 11 bases separated the two germline ends. The CDR3 length is 15 residues. Germline CDR1 and CDR2: SEHNR and FQNEAQ (reference sequence). The CDR3 spells CASSLGRGYNTEAFF. The CDR3 nucleotides read TGTGCCAGCAGCTTAGGGCGGGGTTACAACACTGAAGCTTTCTTT.

This sequence joins TRBV20-1 and TRBJ2-7, with TRBD1 as a possible D gene (6 bases). The CDR3 has 14 residues. The germline V gene encodes CDR1 DFQATT and CDR2 SNEGSKA (reference sequence). Trimming pared 4 bases from V and 4 bases from J, leaving 17 bases between. This CDR3 is CSAKGLAQGYEQYF. In DNA form, the CDR3 reads TGCAGTGCTAAAGGACTCGCGCAGGGGTACGAGCAGTACTTC.

This clonotype was seen a single time. The chain joins TRBV6-2 or TRBV6-3 to TRBJ2-5; D unclear. Germline assignment: CDR1 MNHEY and CDR2 SVGEGT. Trimming stripped 9 bases from V and 4 bases from J, with 12 bases between. The CDR3 has 12 amino acids. CDR3 nucleotide sequence: TGTGCCAGTGATAGTAGTGGAGAGACCCAGTACTTC. Its translation: CASDSSGETQYF.

This clonotype occurred once. The chain is built from TRBV7-2 and TRBJ2-7; the D is unclear. V was trimmed by 0 bases and J by 4 bases, leaving 10 bases between them. Germline assignment: CDR1 SGHTA and CDR2 FQGNSA. The CDR3 length is 14 residues. The CDR3 DNA follows: TGTGCCAGCAGCTTAGCGCCATCAGCTTACGAGCAGTACTTC. Residues: CASSLAPSAYEQYF.

The chain carries TRBV27 and TRBJ2-3; 8 bases agree with TRBD2. CDR1 is MNHEY, CDR2 SMNVEV, per germline (reference sequence). CDR3 length: 20 residues. The trim removed 2 bases at V and 2 bases at J, leaving 18 bases unmatched. The CDR3 loop is CASSLKPRLESGSITDTQYF. CDR3 DNA: TGTGCCAGCAGTTTAAAACCGCGCTTAGAGAGCGGGAGTATCACAGATACGCAGTATTTT.

The table lists this clonotype with a few counts. This rearrangement joins TRBV12-3 or TRBV12-4 to TRBJ1-2; no reliable D call. CDR3 length: 14 residues. V was shortened by 1 base and J by 4 bases, with 10 bases between the two germline ends. DNA of the CDR3: TGTGCCAGCAGTTTAGACCCACGTCGCTATGGCTACACCTTC. Amino acids: CASSLDPRRYGYTF.

A single count supports this clonotype. The V call is TRBV6-5, the J call TRBJ1-2, with D unclear. Germline V gene lookup returns CDR1 MNHEY and CDR2 SVGAGI. V lost 0 bases and J 4 bases, leaving 3 bases between the germline ends. This CDR3 region has 12 residues. CDR3 sequence (DNA): TGTGCCAGCAGTTACTCAGGCTATGGCTACACCTTC. Translating gives CASSYSGYGYTF.

Only a few counts were recorded for this clonotype. The final CDR3 position lacks the conserved phenylalanine or tryptophan, pointing to a likely read error. The DNA is omitted, as the CDR3 cannot be located on it reliably, and the CDR3 follows TCRdb's listing. V gene TRBV6-5 combines with J gene TRBJ2-1; TRBD1, the table's D call, was not compared with the DNA. Germline CDR1 is MNHEY and CDR2 is SVGAGI. The CDR3 is made up of 8 amino acids, end residues included. The CDR3 here is CASSYIAP.